This paragraph reports one T cell receptor beta chain. What antigen it recognizes has not been identified. The sample holds no much larger clone one base away, and base qualities are not on file. The sample's treatment or condition label is to be understood as: preoperative locoregional IRX-2 cytokine immunotherapy. The samples were obtained from a phase Ib study in which preoperative, locoregional IRX-2 cytokine immunotherapy intended to prime immune responses was tested. Before surgery, IRX-2 was given to the donors, who were patients with early-stage breast cancer. The CDR3, from cysteine to phenylalanine, totals 15 residues. This entry keeps only the CDR3 DNA: 45 bases, framed from base 1. V lost 1 base and J lost 3 bases, and the count of bases not matched to a germline gene is 3. Per the germline V gene, SGHDT is the CDR1 and YYEEEE is the CDR2. These data are taken from a study of preoperative IRX-2 immunotherapy in early breast cancer (dated by TCRdb to between 2018 and 2020).

To prepare the library, the immunoSEQ multiplex PCR assay was applied. This immuneACCESS table, as held by TCRdb, lists in-frame sequences with V and J called but not all clones. Of the missing ones, under half trace to an unresolved V gene in checked studies; the others have no known cause. This sample holds around 62,000 clones; roughly 95% were observed only once. Together, the top ten hold approximately 1.8% of the sample. The chain was built from TRBV5-6 and TRBJ1-2; the junction holds 10 bases that match TRBD1. The source of this sequence is a human donor with breast cancer. Sampling was conducted from a patient treated with IRX-2 immunotherapy. The base sequence is TGTGCCAGCAGCTTGAAGACAGGGGGCCACTATGGCTACACCTTC. Its protein product is CASSLKTGGHYGYTF.